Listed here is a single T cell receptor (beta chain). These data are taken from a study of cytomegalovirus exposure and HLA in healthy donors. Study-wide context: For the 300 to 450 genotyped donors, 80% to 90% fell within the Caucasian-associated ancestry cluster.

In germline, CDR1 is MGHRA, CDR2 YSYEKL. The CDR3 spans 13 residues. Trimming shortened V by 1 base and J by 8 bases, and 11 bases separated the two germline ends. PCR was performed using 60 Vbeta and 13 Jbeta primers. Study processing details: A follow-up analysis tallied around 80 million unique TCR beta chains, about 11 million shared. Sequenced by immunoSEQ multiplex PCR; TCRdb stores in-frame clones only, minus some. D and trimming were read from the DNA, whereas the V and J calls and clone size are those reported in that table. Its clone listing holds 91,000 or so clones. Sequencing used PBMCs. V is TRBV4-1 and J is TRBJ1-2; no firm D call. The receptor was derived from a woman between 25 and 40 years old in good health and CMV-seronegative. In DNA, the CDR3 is TGCGCCAGCAGCCAAGTCAGCGATGGGGGCTACACCTTC. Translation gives CASSQVSDGGYTF.